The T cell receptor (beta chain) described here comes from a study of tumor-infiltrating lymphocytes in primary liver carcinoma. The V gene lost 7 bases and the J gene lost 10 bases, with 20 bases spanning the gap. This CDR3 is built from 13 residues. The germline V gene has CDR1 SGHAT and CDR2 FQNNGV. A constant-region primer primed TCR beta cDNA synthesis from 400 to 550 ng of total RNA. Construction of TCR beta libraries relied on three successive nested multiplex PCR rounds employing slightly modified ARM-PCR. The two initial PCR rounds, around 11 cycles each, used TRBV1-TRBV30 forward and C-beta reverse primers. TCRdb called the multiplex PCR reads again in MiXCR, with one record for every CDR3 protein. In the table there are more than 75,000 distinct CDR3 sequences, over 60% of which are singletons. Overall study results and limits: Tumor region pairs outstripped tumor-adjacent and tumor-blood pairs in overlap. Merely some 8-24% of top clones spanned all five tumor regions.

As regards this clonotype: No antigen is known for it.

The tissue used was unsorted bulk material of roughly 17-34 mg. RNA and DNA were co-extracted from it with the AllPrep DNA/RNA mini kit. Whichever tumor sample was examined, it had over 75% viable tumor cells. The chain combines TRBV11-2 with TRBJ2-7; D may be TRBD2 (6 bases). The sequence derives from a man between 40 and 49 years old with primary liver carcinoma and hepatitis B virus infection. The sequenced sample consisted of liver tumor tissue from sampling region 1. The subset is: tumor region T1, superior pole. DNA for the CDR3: TGTGCCAGCATGTGGACGGGGGATAGGGAACAGTACTTC. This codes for CASMWTGDREQYF.